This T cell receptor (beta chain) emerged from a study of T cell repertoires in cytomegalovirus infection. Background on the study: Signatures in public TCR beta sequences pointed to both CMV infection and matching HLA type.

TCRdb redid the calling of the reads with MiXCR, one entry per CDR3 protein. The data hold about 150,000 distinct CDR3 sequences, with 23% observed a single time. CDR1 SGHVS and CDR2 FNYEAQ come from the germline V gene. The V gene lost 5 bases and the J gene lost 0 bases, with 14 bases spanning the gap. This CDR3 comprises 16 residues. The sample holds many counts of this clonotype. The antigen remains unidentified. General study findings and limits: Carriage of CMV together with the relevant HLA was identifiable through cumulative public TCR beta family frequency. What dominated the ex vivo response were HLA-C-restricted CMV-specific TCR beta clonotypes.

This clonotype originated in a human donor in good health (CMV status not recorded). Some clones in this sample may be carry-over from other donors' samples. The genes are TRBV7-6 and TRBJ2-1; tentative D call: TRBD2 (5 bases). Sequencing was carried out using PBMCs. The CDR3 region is CASSTIALSSYNEQFF. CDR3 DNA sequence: TGTGCCAGCAGCACGATAGCGCTGAGCTCCTACAATGAGCAGTTCTTC.